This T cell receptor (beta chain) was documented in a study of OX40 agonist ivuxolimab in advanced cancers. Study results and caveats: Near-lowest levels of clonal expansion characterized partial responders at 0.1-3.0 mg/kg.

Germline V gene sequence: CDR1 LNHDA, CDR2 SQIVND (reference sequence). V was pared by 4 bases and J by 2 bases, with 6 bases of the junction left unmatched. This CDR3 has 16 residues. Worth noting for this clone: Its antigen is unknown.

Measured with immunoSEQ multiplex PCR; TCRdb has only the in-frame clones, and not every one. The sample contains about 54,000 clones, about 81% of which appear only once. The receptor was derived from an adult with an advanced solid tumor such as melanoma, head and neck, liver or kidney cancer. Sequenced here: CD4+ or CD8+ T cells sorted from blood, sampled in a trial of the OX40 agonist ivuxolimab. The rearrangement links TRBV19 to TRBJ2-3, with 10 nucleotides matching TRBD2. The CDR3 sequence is CASSTPSGGVTDTQYF. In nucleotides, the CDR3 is TGTGCCAGTAGTACCCCTAGCGGGGGAGTCACAGATACGCAGTATTTT.